This T cell receptor (beta chain) derives from a study of T cell responses to AZD1222 COVID-19 vaccine. Sequenced by immunoSEQ multiplex PCR; TCRdb stores in-frame clones only, minus some. The sample lists tens of thousands of clones, roughly 88% occurring once. The CDR3 has 14 residues. Germline V lookup: CDR1 MNHNY, CDR2 SVGAGI (reference sequence). After removal of 8 bases from V and 1 base from J, the junction contained 5 bases not matched to a gene. V and J are TRBV6-6 and TRBJ2-7; 10 bases line up with TRBD2. This sequence was found in an adult in good health. Sequenced here: peripheral blood, sampled on day 0 of AZD1222 vaccination. Written as DNA, the CDR3 is TGTGCCAGCCGAGGGACTAGCGATTCCTACGAGCAGTACTTC. Encoded protein: CASRGTSDSYEQYF.